A selection of T cell receptor beta chains follows, all from one sample in a study of identical twins. One entry per CDR3 protein results from TCRdb running MiXCR on the 5' RACE reads. The sample consists of about 470,000 distinct CDR3 sequences, roughly 26% of them appearing once. These data were also reused for a study on T cells expressing NK-cell markers.

Sequencing was performed on CD4+ T cells sorted from blood. These receptors all stem from a woman aged 18-30 years in good health. Both conserved end residues are part of each CDR3.

v_gene	j_gene	CDR3aa
TRBV10-3	TRBJ1-1	CAISAGQTLTNTEAFF
TRBV15	TRBJ2-1	CATRSEGGGYNEQFF
TRBV12-3/TRBV12-4	TRBJ1-5	CASSFDLGTQPQHF
TRBV7-7	TRBJ2-3	CASSLSLAGADTQYF
TRBV27	TRBJ2-5	CASTSFEGRQETQYF
TRBV12-3/TRBV12-4	TRBJ2-1	CASSPLGIPSSYNEQFF
TRBV6-4	TRBJ2-1	CASSETGTGSLEQFF
TRBV29-1	TRBJ2-7	CSVQKQSWDEQYF
TRBV20-1	TRBJ2-7	CSASGLALGEQYF
TRBV20-1	TRBJ2-1	CSALGLAIYNEQFF
TRBV20-1	TRBJ1-2	CSARGRSYGYTF
TRBV20-1	TRBJ2-2	CSAYRLAGFGELFF
TRBV6-4	TRBJ2-3	CASSDSTGPGDTQYF
TRBV10-3	TRBJ1-2	CAISVSGITTNYGYTF
TRBV7-2	TRBJ2-7	CASSLAWASGSEQYF
TRBV29-1	TRBJ2-2	CSVSRGAYNTGELFF
TRBV29-1	TRBJ1-1	CSSTGTAGENTEAFF
TRBV20-1	TRBJ2-1	CSARGRLSYNEQFF
TRBV5-1	TRBJ2-1	CASSSRPSSYNEQFF
TRBV4-2	TRBJ2-7	CASSHGSPGQAYEQYF
TRBV20-1	TRBJ2-2	CSARDLLAGGTGELFF
TRBV7-9	TRBJ2-7	CASSLHSGTSGEQYF
TRBV5-1	TRBJ2-1	CASSLTSGAKNEQFF
TRBV10-3	TRBJ2-1	CAIRGGQAAHEQFF
TRBV28	TRBJ2-7	CASSRSREQYF
TRBV2	TRBJ2-5	CASSTQGETQYF
TRBV6-5	TRBJ2-5	CASRFAGGVGETQYF
TRBV10-3	TRBJ2-5	CATRSGQETQYF
TRBV20-1	TRBJ2-3	CSARVDAPDTQYF
TRBV5-1	TRBJ2-2	CASSLMNSGGTGELFF
TRBV7-9	TRBJ2-7	CASSLRADGEQYF
TRBV6-5	TRBJ1-1	CASSYSSSRKAFF
TRBV20-1	TRBJ2-1	CSASRTYNEQFF
TRBV10-3	TRBJ2-1	CAIRIAGGSNEQFF
TRBV20-1	TRBJ2-4	CSARSSWQNIQYF
TRBV7-2	TRBJ2-7	CASGYGGPTYEQYF
TRBV20-1	TRBJ1-5	CSARVMGNQPQHF
TRBV20-1	TRBJ2-3	CSASGIGAQNTDTQYF
TRBV20-1	TRBJ1-2	CSARVRTANYGYTF
TRBV6-5	TRBJ2-1	CASSYLAGVRNEQFF
TRBV6-2/TRBV6-3	TRBJ2-1	CASSYRLASYNEQFF
TRBV21-1	TRBJ2-7	CASSERVGYEQYF
TRBV10-3	TRBJ2-1	CAISALGGANEQFF
TRBV12-3/TRBV12-4	TRBJ1-1	CASSLAQGAGEAFF
TRBV11-2	TRBJ2-1	CASSLAVGQFF
TRBV6-6	TRBJ1-2	CASLDRLYGYTF
TRBV7-9	TRBJ2-1	CASSLVGGRDRNNEQFF
TRBV20-1	TRBJ2-1	CSADTSGSARNYNEQFF
TRBV20-1	TRBJ2-1	CSAQVLYNEQFF
TRBV7-2	TRBJ1-1	CASSFVPGVNWNTEAFF
TRBV29-1	TRBJ2-1	CSVVRGGLGYEQFF
TRBV6-5	TRBJ2-7	CASSYSGSLYEQYF
TRBV29-1	TRBJ1-1	CSVRGGLNTEAFF
TRBV10-3	TRBJ1-1	CAISESANTEAFF
TRBV10-1	TRBJ2-1	CASRSTATQPLFF
TRBV29-1	TRBJ2-7	CSVGTRYYEQYF
TRBV15	TRBJ2-1	CATSRYRENEQFF